The clone carrying this T cell receptor (beta chain) was found a few times. Its antigen is undetermined. The entry originates in a study of beta chain features in type 1 diabetes. Study overall: No patient-donor differences in age, gender, total cells or subset yield. Study outcomes and limitations: People with Type 1 diabetes carried modestly yet significantly shorter TCRB CDR3s in all four CD4+ subsets. Naive, central memory and regulatory TCRB repertoires appeared more similar among patients than healthy donors.

Sequencing targeted expressed TCRB transcripts, as all isolated RNA had been reverse transcribed. The method was immunoSEQ multiplex PCR; TCRdb's version includes in-frame clones alone and lacks a portion of them. The sample lists around 150,000 clones, approximately 8.8% occurring once. Sorting that relied on CD45RO/CCR7/CD25/CD127/CD95/CD27 yielded CD4+ naive, central memory, regulatory and stem cell-like memory cells. The CDR3 consists of 14 residues. The junction had 5 bases not matched to a gene; V was cut back by 2 bases and J by 7 bases. Germline loops: CDR1 LNHDA, CDR2 SQIVND (reference sequence).

Sequenced sample: central memory CD4+ T cells from blood. The sequence was obtained from a woman in her 30s with type 1 diabetes. The chain employs TRBV19 and TRBJ2-1; 7 bases line up with TRBD2. CDR3 loop: CASSITGLLNEQFF. The CDR3 DNA reads as TGTGCCAGTAGTATAACGGGACTATTAAATGAGCAGTTCTTC.